Listed here is a single TCR beta chain. This clonotype is characterized as medium-sized (0.01 to 0.1%). Its antigen is still unknown. Base quality data are lacking; no much larger clone is found one base away. This sample was included in a study of liver allograft versus peripheral blood T cells (TCRdb year 2020). General notes on the study: The study compared T cell receptor repertoires found within transplanted livers against repertoires in the peripheral blood of liver transplant recipients.

Sequenced using an Illumina MiSeq. The public sequencing data were trimmed at Q25 with fastp and processed into clonotypes with MiXCR by TCRdb, which kept only in-frame beta chains. Each entry is one CDR3 protein sequence, shown with its most common DNA and genes. In all, the sample holds about 870 distinct CDR3 sequences, and about 15% of those were seen once. The ten largest account for around 13% of the sample. What the study reported, not specific to this receptor: The T cell receptor repertoires within liver allografts were reported to be different from the T cell receptor repertoires detected in peripheral blood.

The CDR3 holds 13 amino acids from the cysteine to the phenylalanine. The kept DNA is CDR3 alone, 39 bases in frame from the first base. CDR1 SQVTM and CDR2 ANQGSEA were looked up in the germline V gene. V drops 4 bases and J drops 5 bases, leaving 12 bases in between. This clonotype was sampled from a human patient who had a liver transplant. Post transplant, some T cells may arise from the graft donor. The V and J segments used are TRBV29-1 and TRBJ2-1; TRBD2 is possibly the D segment (6 matching bases). The DNA is TGCAGCGTTGCCCGGGACTTCAACAATGAGCAGTTCTTC. This encodes CSVARDFNNEQFF.